This T cell receptor (beta chain) was sequenced during a study of blood T cell repertoires in COVID-19. This CDR3 comprises 14 residues. V was trimmed by 3 bases and J by 3 bases, leaving 9 bases between them. Looked up from germline, CDR1 is MRHNA and CDR2 is SNTAGT. The study assigned cohorts using participant-reported clinical history. The authors' processing: Cell counts per sample came from amplifying reference gene primers. Repertoires were generated with immunoSEQ multiplex PCR, while TCRdb's copy carries only in-frame clones and drops some. V and J calls and clone size are copied from that table; D and trimming were computed from the DNA. The sample contains about 300,000 clones, roughly nine tenths of which appear only once.

The chain uses TRBV6-4 and TRBJ1-5; tentatively, D is TRBD1 (5 bases). The sequence was obtained from a woman aged 45-65 years who had been exposed to COVID-19. Sequenced material: PBMCs or T cells enriched from blood (not recorded which). CDR3 sequence (DNA): TGTGCCAGCAGTGAGCAGGGAAACAATCAGCCCCAGCATTTT. Translation gives CASSEQGNNQPQHF.